Each of the 27 T cell receptor beta chains below was sequenced from the same sample in a study of type 1 regulatory T cells. TCRdb re-called the reads through MiXCR, storing one row per CDR3 protein. This sample has roughly 62,000 distinct CDR3 sequences, with approximately 60% found just once. No antigens are known for them. Sequenced material: cultured non-Tr1 T cells, either the whole culture or a sorted T cell fraction (not recorded which). The receptor source for this set is a human donor in good health.

The chain couples TRBV7-2 to TRBJ1-1; D unclear. Per germline, CDR1 SGHTA and CDR2 FQGNSA. The CDR3 sequence is 15 residues long. The V end was cut by 5 bases, the J end by 0 bases, with 13 bases between. CDR3: CASSQQMTLNTEAFF. The CDR3 DNA is TGTGCCAGCAGCCAACAGATGACTCTGAACACTGAAGCTTTCTTT.

The chain carries TRBV7-9 and TRBJ2-3, with 7 bases identical to TRBD2. V lost 1 base, J lost 4 bases, and 5 bases stayed unmatched. The germline V gene encodes CDR1 SEHNR and CDR2 FQNEAQ (reference sequence). The CDR3 has 15 amino acids. The CDR3 DNA follows: TGTGCCAGCAGCTTAGACGGCGGGAGTGCAGATACGCAGTATTTT. Amino acids: CASSLDGGSADTQYF.

This clonotype was counted between two and nine times. The gene calls are TRBV20-1 and TRBJ2-7, with 14 bases fitting TRBD2. The CDR3 has 14 amino acids. Germline CDR1 reads DFQATT; CDR2 reads SNEGSKA (reference sequence). V shed 6 bases and J 3 bases; nucleotides not matched to a gene: 4. The CDR3: CSAAGTSGSYEQYF. CDR3 DNA sequence: TGCAGTGCAGCAGGGACTAGCGGGAGCTACGAGCAGTACTTC.

The chain carries TRBV6-1 and TRBJ2-7, with D uncertain. V lost 3 bases, J lost 2 bases, and 2 bases lay in between. Germline V gives CDR1 MNHNS, CDR2 SASEGT. The CDR3 extends over 11 amino acids. The CDR3 sequence: CASSDPYEQYF. The CDR3 DNA sequence: TGTGCCAGCAGTGACCCCTACGAGCAGTACTTC.

This sequence joins TRBV7-9 and TRBJ2-5, with D tentatively TRBD1 (6 bases). The V gene lost 5 bases and the J gene lost 3 bases, with 13 bases spanning the gap. CDR3 size: 14 residues. Germline CDR1 SEHNR, CDR2 FQNEAQ (reference sequence). DNA for the CDR3: TGTGCCAGCAGCAGGCCCGGACAGAAAGAGACCCAGTACTTC. Amino acid sequence: CASSRPGQKETQYF.

This clonotype has only one observation. The V call is TRBV12-3 or TRBV12-4, the J call TRBJ1-2; 7 positions agree with TRBD1. The ends lost 3 bases at V and 2 bases at J; junction bases unmatched: 3. The CDR3 is 14 residues long. The CDR3 protein is CASSFDRVNYGYTF. The CDR3 nucleotides are TGTGCCAGCAGTTTTGACAGGGTGAACTATGGCTACACCTTC.

The V call is TRBV10-3, the J call TRBJ2-7; TRBD2 is a possible D gene (5 bases). The CDR3 loop spans 13 amino acids. V lost 2 bases and J 5 bases, leaving 10 bases between the germline ends. Germline V gives CDR1 ENHRY, CDR2 SYGVKD. Here the CDR3 DNA reads TGTGCCATCAGTGAGGACCCGGGAAACGAGCAGTACTTC. This translates into CAISEDPGNEQYF.

The V gene is TRBV4-2, the J gene TRBJ2-3; D gene uncertain. The CDR3 contains 15 residues. V lost 4 bases, J lost 0 bases, and 11 bases lay in between. The V gene's germline CDR1 is LGHNA and CDR2 YNFKEQ. The CDR3 region is CASSPTSVSTDTQYF. DNA for the CDR3: TGTGCCAGCAGCCCCACGTCGGTAAGCACAGATACGCAGTATTTT.

The chain links TRBV29-1 to TRBJ1-2, with D possibly TRBD1 on 6 matching bases. The CDR3 consists of 12 residues. CDR1 and CDR2 from the germline V gene are SQVTM and ANQGSEA. Trimming removed 4 bases from V and 0 bases from J, with 6 bases in between. CDR3 nucleotide sequence: TGCAGCGTTGGGACAGCTAACTATGGCTACACCTTC. This sequence encodes CSVGTANYGYTF.

The CDR3 sequence: CSVRGPTSSTDTQYF. The DNA of the CDR3 is TGCAGCGTACGCGGACCGACTAGCAGCACAGATACGCAGTATTTT. This chain connects TRBV29-1 to TRBJ2-3; 7 nucleotides line up with TRBD2. This CDR3 is built from 15 residues. Germline-derived CDR1 and CDR2 are SQVTM and ANQGSEA. V lost 6 bases and J lost 0; bases outside the gene matches: 9.

This chain joins TRBV6-5 and TRBJ1-1; possibly TRBD1 for D (5 bases). Per germline, CDR1 MNHEY and CDR2 SVGAGI. CDR3 length equals 14 residues. Trimming took 4 bases from V and 4 from J, leaving 13 bases between them. The CDR3 nucleotides are TGTGCCAGCAGTTTGGGGCGGAGGGCCACTGAAGCTTTCTTT. It translates to CASSLGRRATEAFF.

This chain uses TRBV11-2 with TRBJ2-3; D is uncertain. The length of the CDR3 is 14 residues. V was pared by 5 bases and J by 0 bases, with 9 bases between. Germline assignment: CDR1 SGHAT and CDR2 FQNNGV. DNA of the CDR3: TGTGCCAGCAGCCCCCTATCTAGCACAGATACGCAGTATTTT. Encoded protein: CASSPLSSTDTQYF.

The chain links TRBV10-2 to TRBJ2-1, with TRBD2 identical over 10 bases. J lost 0 bases, V lost 5 bases, and 4 bases had no gene match. The CDR3 totals 16 residues. In germline, CDR1 is WSHSY, CDR2 SAAADI. The CDR3 is CASSWASGSSYNEQFF. The CDR3 DNA sequence: TGCGCCAGCAGTTGGGCTAGCGGGAGCTCCTACAATGAGCAGTTCTTC.

This rearrangement joins TRBV20-1 to TRBJ2-1, with a weak D call TRBD2 (5 bases). The CDR3 covers 14 residues. V lost 3 bases and J lost 5, with 14 bases in between. Per germline, CDR1 DFQATT and CDR2 SNEGSKA (reference sequence). The CDR3, as DNA: TGCAGTGCTAGCCCAACGGGATACCACAATGAGCAGTTCTTC. Its translation is CSASPTGYHNEQFF.

This clonotype was seen more than once but under ten times. The gene calls are TRBV19 and TRBJ1-1; D is ambiguous. Trimming removed 5 bases at V and 0 bases at J, with 10 bases between. CDR1 and CDR2 (germline): LNHDA, SQIVND (reference sequence). The CDR3 runs 14 residues. CDR3 bases: TGTGCCAGTAGTTGGGAGGGAATGAACACTGAAGCTTTCTTT. Translated: CASSWEGMNTEAFF.

V gene TRBV12-3 or TRBV12-4 combines with J gene TRBJ2-1; D might be TRBD1 or TRBD2, each matching 5 bases. This CDR3 is built from 13 residues. Trimming removed 5 bases from V and 5 bases from J, with 10 bases in between. The CDR3 DNA is TGTGCCAGCAGTCCCCCGGGGCACAATGAGCAGTTCTTC. It codes for CASSPPGHNEQFF.

The rearrangement links TRBV2 to TRBJ2-1; TRBD2 aligns across 9 bases. The junction had 4 bases not matched to a gene; V was cut back by 2 bases and J by 8 bases. CDR3 length equals 14 residues. Germline V gives CDR1 SNHLY, CDR2 FYNNEI. CDR3 DNA sequence: TGTGCCAGCAGTGAACTAGCGGGACACTATGAGCAGTTCTTC. Its protein is CASSELAGHYEQFF.

The genes are TRBV11-2 and TRBJ2-3; 11 bases fit TRBD2. The CDR3 consists of 17 residues. V shed 5 bases, J shed 0 bases, and the junction held 7 bases outside the gene matches. Germline CDR1 and CDR2: SGHAT and FQNNGV. The CDR3 here is CASSPVGLAASTDTQYF. In nucleotides, the CDR3 is TGTGCCAGCAGCCCAGTGGGACTAGCGGCTAGCACAGATACGCAGTATTTT.

This clonotype was found a few times. V usage is TRBV20-1 and J usage is TRBJ2-7, with 9 bases that match TRBD2. The germline V gene has CDR1 DFQATT and CDR2 SNEGSKA (reference sequence). J was trimmed by 4 bases and V by 6 bases; bases with no gene match: 4. This CDR3 is 12 amino acids long. CDR3 sequence reads: CSAEGLAYEQYF. DNA of the CDR3: TGCAGTGCAGAGGGACTAGCTTACGAGCAGTACTTC.

This sequence joins TRBV10-3 and TRBJ2-1; 9 bases match TRBD2. Germline CDR1 ENHRY, CDR2 SYGVKD. The length of the CDR3 is 18 residues. Trimming took 6 bases from V and 5 from J; bases not matched to a gene: 17. CDR3 DNA sequence: TGTGCCATCAGCAGCCGGGACACCGTGCTAGCGGGACACAATGAGCAGTTCTTC. This encodes CAISSRDTVLAGHNEQFF.

This rearrangement joins TRBV20-1 to TRBJ1-1, with 7 bases matching TRBD1. This CDR3 is 13 amino acids long. Germline trimming cut 1 base from V and 5 bases from J; bases unmatched to any gene: 4. CDR1 DFQATT and CDR2 SNEGSKA come from the germline V gene (reference sequence). The CDR3 here is CSARVSRGTEAFF. CDR3 nucleotides: TGCAGTGCTAGAGTTTCCAGGGGGACTGAAGCTTTCTTT.

The chain has TRBV20-1 and TRBJ1-2; 9 nucleotides line up with TRBD1. The junction had 7 bases not matched to a gene; V was cut back by 6 bases and J by 2 bases. This CDR3 has 14 residues. CDR1 and CDR2 from the germline V gene are DFQATT and SNEGSKA (reference sequence). DNA of the CDR3: TGCAGTGCCTTAACCGGGACAGGGAACTATGGCTACACCTTC. It codes for CSALTGTGNYGYTF.

This clonotype was recorded a few times. The chain combines TRBV12-3 or TRBV12-4 with TRBJ2-2; D is perhaps TRBD1 (5 bases). V dropped 2 bases and J dropped 5 bases, with 6 bases sitting between them. This CDR3 has 13 amino acids. CDR3 loop: CASSLRGTGELFF. The CDR3 DNA follows: TGTGCCAGCAGTTTAAGGGGAACCGGGGAGCTGTTTTTT.

This clonotype was recorded only once. The chain has TRBV20-1 and TRBJ2-5; D possibly corresponds to TRBD2 (5 bases). Trimming stripped 5 bases from V and 10 bases from J, with 20 bases between. This CDR3 contains 13 residues. Per germline, CDR1 DFQATT and CDR2 SNEGSKA (reference sequence). Here the CDR3 DNA reads TGCAGTGCTCACGGGGTAGTCGAGAGGGACCAGTACTTC. Translated, it gives CSAHGVVERDQYF.

This clonotype was counted a few times. The chain recombines TRBV29-1 with TRBJ2-1; 10 bases align to TRBD2. Germline V gene sequence: CDR1 SQVTM, CDR2 ANQGSEA. This CDR3 contains 15 residues. The J segment lost 3 bases and the V segment lost 2 bases, leaving 4 bases of the junction unmatched. The CDR3 protein is CSVESSGSFYNEQFF. DNA of the CDR3: TGCAGCGTTGAATCTAGCGGGAGCTTCTACAATGAGCAGTTCTTC.

This CDR3 is CAAGGGDTQYF. The CDR3 DNA reads as TGTGCCGCCGGGGGAGGGGATACGCAGTATTTT. This chain links TRBV19 with TRBJ2-3, with 7 bases that match TRBD2. Germline trimming cut 11 bases from V and 6 bases from J; bases unmatched to any gene: 5. Germline assignment: CDR1 LNHDA and CDR2 SQIVND (reference sequence). CDR3 length: 11 residues.

V gene TRBV6-4 combines with J gene TRBJ2-2; TRBD2 agrees at 10 bases. This CDR3 spans 15 amino acids. Germline V CDR1 and CDR2: MRHNA, SNTAGT. Trimming removed 4 bases from V and 6 bases from J; junction bases left unmatched: 5. The DNA for the CDR3 is TGTGCCAGCAGTGCTCTAGCGGGGGCGGCCGGGGAGCTGTTTTTT. Translation gives CASSALAGAAGELFF.